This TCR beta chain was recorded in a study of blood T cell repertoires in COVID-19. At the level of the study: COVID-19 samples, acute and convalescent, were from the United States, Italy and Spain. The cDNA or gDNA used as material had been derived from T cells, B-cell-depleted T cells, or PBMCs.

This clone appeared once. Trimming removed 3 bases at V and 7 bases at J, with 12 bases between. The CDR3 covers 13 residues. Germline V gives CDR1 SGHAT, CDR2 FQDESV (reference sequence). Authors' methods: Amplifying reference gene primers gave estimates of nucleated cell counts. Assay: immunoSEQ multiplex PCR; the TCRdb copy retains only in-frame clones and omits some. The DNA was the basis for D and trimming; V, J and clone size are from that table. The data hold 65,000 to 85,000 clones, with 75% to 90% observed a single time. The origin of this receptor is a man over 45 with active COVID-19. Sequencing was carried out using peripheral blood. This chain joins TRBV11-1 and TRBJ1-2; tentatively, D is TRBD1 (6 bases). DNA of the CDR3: TGTGCCAGCAGCTTCAGGGGAGAGGGTGGCTACACCTTC. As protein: CASSFRGEGGYTF.